One sample yielded the 5 T cell receptor beta chains listed below, sequenced in a study of shared clonotypes between healthy human individuals. TCRdb's copy holds only in-frame clones and misses some; the assay was immunoSEQ multiplex PCR. Counted here are about 1,900,000 clones, 85% to 95% occurring once; the ten biggest clones make up around 1%. CD45RO-negative, CCR7-selected cells formed the naive CD8 fraction, which excluded terminally differentiated effector memory CD45RA+ cells. Material: naive CD8+ T cells sorted from blood. The receptors come from a man between 18 and 29 years old in good health.

The V gene is TRBV15, the J gene TRBJ2-7; 9 bases are shared with TRBD1. CDR3 length: 15 amino acids. Unmatched junction bases numbered 7, after V lost 4 bases and J lost 3 bases. CDR1 LNHNV and CDR2 YYDKDF come from the germline V gene (reference sequence). The CDR3 sequence: CATSMGTGMYYEQYF. For the CDR3, the DNA is TGTGCCACCAGCATGGGGACAGGGATGTACTACGAGCAGTACTTC.

The chain recombines TRBV10-3 with TRBJ1-1, with D perhaps TRBD1 (5 bases). The CDR3 contains 13 residues. Germline V gene data show CDR1 as ENHRY and CDR2 as SYGVKD. Trimming took off 0 bases at V and 5 bases at J, with 7 bases between the two ends. The CDR3 loop is CAISESTDTEAFF. Written as DNA, the CDR3 is TGTGCCATCAGTGAGTCGACAGATACTGAAGCTTTCTTT.

V usage is TRBV4-2 and J usage is TRBJ2-5; tentative D call: TRBD1 (6 bases). CDR1 and CDR2 (germline): LGHNA, YNFKEQ. Trimming pared 0 bases from V and 2 bases from J, leaving 16 bases between. The CDR3 has 17 amino acids. CDR3 sequence (DNA): TGTGCCAGCAGCCAAGATCCTCTGGGGGCCCTTCAAGAGACCCAGTACTTC. Amino acid sequence: CASSQDPLGALQETQYF.

The V gene is TRBV5-1, the J gene TRBJ2-1; D may match TRBD1 or TRBD2 (5 bases each). Trimming left V 0 bases short and J 10 bases short, with 11 bases between. Germline CDR1 and CDR2: SGHRS and YFSETQ. The CDR3 is 13 residues long. DNA for the CDR3: TGCGCCAGCAGCTTGGGAGGGGCAAGAGAGCAGTTCTTC. Residues: CASSLGGAREQFF.

The chain's CDR3 is CASSQGGGTGSPLHF. In DNA, the CDR3 is TGCGCCAGCAGCCAAGGCGGGGGGACGGGATCACCCCTCCACTTT. The chain couples TRBV4-1 to TRBJ1-6; possible D gene TRBD1, 5 bases. V was cut by 1 base and J by 10 bases, with 14 bases left in between. Germline V gene data show CDR1 as MGHRA and CDR2 as YSYEKL. The CDR3 sequence is 15 residues long.